The 15 T cell receptor beta chains below all came from one sample that was sequenced in a study of blood T cell repertoires in COVID-19. Clones were read by immunoSEQ multiplex PCR, and TCRdb kept only the in-frame ones, dropping some. The profile shows fewer than 200,000 clones, roughly 76% of them singletons. Sequencing used peripheral blood. The source of these receptors is a woman aged 80 or over with COVID-19, enrolled during active disease.

V is TRBV28 and J is TRBJ2-7; TRBD1 might be the D (6 bases). This CDR3 is 14 amino acids long. From germline, CDR1 is MDHEN and CDR2 SYDVKM. V shed 6 bases and J shed 3 bases, with 15 bases lying between them. CDR3 coding DNA: TGTGCCAGCAGCGATCAAACAGGGATCTACGAGCAGTACTTC. Protein product: CASSDQTGIYEQYF.

The rearrangement joins TRBV25-1 to TRBJ1-1, with 12 bases fitting TRBD1. Trimming at V came to 1 base and at J to 1 base, leaving 7 bases not matched to a gene. CDR3 length: 18 residues. In germline, CDR1 is MGHDK, CDR2 SYGVNS. Here the CDR3 reads CASSEWPGQGAGNTEAFF. CDR3 DNA sequence: TGTGCCAGCAGTGAATGGCCGGGACAGGGGGCGGGGAACACTGAAGCTTTCTTT.

The V gene is TRBV5-5, the J gene TRBJ1-5, with 7 bases matching TRBD1. CDR1 and CDR2 from the germline V gene are SGHKS and YYEKEE (reference sequence). V shed 4 bases, J shed 9 bases, and the junction held 7 bases outside the gene matches. This CDR3 is built from 13 residues. Written as DNA, the CDR3 is TGTGCCAGCAGCGAGGACAGGCTTGGGCCCCAGCATTTT. It specifies CASSEDRLGPQHF.

This clone was seen more than once but under ten times. The V call is TRBV2, the J call TRBJ2-2; tentative D call: TRBD2 (6 bases). This CDR3 region has 14 residues. Trimming pared 2 bases from V and 5 bases from J, leaving 9 bases between. Germline V gene data show CDR1 as SNHLY and CDR2 as FYNNEI. The CDR3 DNA reads TGTGCCAGCAGTGAACTAGCGTGGACCGGGGAGCTGTTTTTT. Amino acids: CASSELAWTGELFF. Full variable domain (remainder filled in from reference TRBV2 and TRBJ2-2): EPEVTQTPSHQVTQMGQEVILRCVPISNHLYFYWYRQILGQKVEFLVSFYNNEISEKSEIFDDQFSVERPDGSNFTLKIRSTKLEDSAMYFCASSELAWTGELFFGEGSRLTVL.

The chain links TRBV4-2 to TRBJ1-1, with TRBD1 matching 12 bases. Germline V gives CDR1 LGHNA, CDR2 YNFKEQ. The V gene end was trimmed by 4 bases and the J gene end by 2 bases; junction bases not matched to a gene: 26. This CDR3 region has 23 residues. The CDR3 nucleotides read TGTGCCAGCAGCCCACCCTCTTCCGGGACAGGGGGCGCAAAATGGGGCCCAAACACTGAAGCTTTCTTT. It codes for CASSPPSSGTGGAKWGPNTEAFF.

V usage is TRBV6-5 and J usage is TRBJ2-2, with 11 bases matching TRBD1. CDR1 and CDR2 (germline): MNHEY, SVGAGI. J gave up 3 bases and V 8 bases, and 5 bases lay outside the gene matches. This CDR3 is 15 amino acids long. CDR3 coding DNA: TGTGCCAGCGTCGGACAGGGGGCTTACACCGGGGAGCTGTTTTTT. Its translation is CASVGQGAYTGELFF.

The J gene is TRBJ2-7, the V gene TRBV28, with a possible D match to TRBD1 (5 bases). The CDR3 loop spans 12 amino acids. V lost 10 bases and J lost 3, with 13 bases in between. CDR1 and CDR2 from the germline V gene are MDHEN and SYDVKM. As DNA, the CDR3 is TGTGCCACTCAGGGAAACTACTACGAGCAGTACTTC. This translates into CATQGNYYEQYF.

The chain is built from TRBV27 and TRBJ2-1; 9 nucleotides align to TRBD2. Germline lookup yields CDR1 MNHEY and CDR2 SMNVEV (reference sequence). V shed 2 bases and J 3 bases; nucleotides not matched to a gene: 5. The CDR3 is 16 amino acids. This chain's CDR3 is CASSLGASGVYNEQFF. The CDR3 DNA reads TGTGCCAGCAGTTTAGGGGCTAGCGGGGTCTACAATGAGCAGTTCTTC.

V and J are TRBV6-5 and TRBJ2-1; 7 bases map to TRBD1. There are 11 residues in the CDR3. Germline CDR1 reads MNHEY; CDR2 reads SVGAGI. Trimming at V came to 8 bases and at J to 7 bases, leaving 2 bases not matched to a gene. CDR3: CASARGNEQFF. DNA of the CDR3: TGTGCCAGCGCCAGGGGGAATGAGCAGTTCTTC.

The rearrangement links TRBV4-2 to TRBJ1-4; D might be TRBD1 (5 bases). The CDR3 spans 17 residues. Germline V lookup: CDR1 LGHNA, CDR2 YNFKEQ. The germline V and J ends were trimmed by 0 bases and 0 bases, with 11 bases remaining between them. As DNA, the CDR3 is TGTGCCAGCAGCCAAGAACAGGTTGGGGCAACTAATGAAAAACTGTTTTTT. Encoded protein: CASSQEQVGATNEKLFF.

The chain couples TRBV19 to TRBJ2-2, with 7 bases aligning to TRBD2. The ends lost 11 bases at V and 4 bases at J; junction bases unmatched: 10. Germline CDR1 LNHDA, CDR2 SQIVND (reference sequence). The CDR3 loop spans 14 amino acids. The CDR3 reads CAGGPTGGTGELFF. CDR3 nucleotide sequence: TGTGCCGGGGGACCAACGGGGGGCACCGGGGAGCTGTTTTTT.

The chain links TRBV9 to TRBJ2-7; D possibly corresponds to TRBD1 (8 bases). This CDR3 contains 15 residues. The germline V and J ends were trimmed by 4 bases and 2 bases, with 16 bases remaining between them. CDR1 SGDLS and CDR2 YYNGEE come from the germline V gene. In DNA form, the CDR3 reads TGTGCCAGCAGCTACAGGGGGGGACCACCCTACGAGCAGTACTTC. Translation: CASSYRGGPPYEQYF. Drawing the rest from reference TRBV9 and TRBJ2-7, the complete variable domain is DSGVTQTPKHLITATGQRVTLRCSPRSGDLSVYWYQQSLDQGLQFLIQYYNGEERAKGNILERFSAQQFPDLHSELNLSSLELGDSALYFCASSYRGGPPYEQYFGPGTRLTVT.

The chain couples TRBV4-1 to TRBJ2-7; 7 nucleotides align to TRBD1. The V gene's germline CDR1 is MGHRA and CDR2 YSYEKL. V trimming: 2 bases; J trimming: 0 bases; junction bases outside the gene matches: 10. The CDR3 extends over 17 amino acids. The CDR3 is CASSQFVGQVFSYEQYF. The CDR3 DNA is TGCGCCAGCAGCCAATTCGTTGGACAGGTTTTCTCCTACGAGCAGTACTTC.

V usage is TRBV4-3 and J usage is TRBJ2-7, with 7 bases that match TRBD2. The CDR3 length is 16 residues. J lost 4 bases, V lost 6 bases, and 15 bases had no gene match. From germline, CDR1 is LGHNA and CDR2 YSLEER. As DNA, the CDR3 is TGCGCCAGCAGTCCCGCGTGGGGGGGACCCGGGTACGAGCAGTACTTC. It specifies CASSPAWGGPGYEQYF.

The rearrangement uses TRBV10-3 and TRBJ1-5; D gene unclear. Trimming removed 1 base at V and 6 bases at J, with 7 bases between. CDR1 is ENHRY, CDR2 SYGVKD, per germline. CDR3 size: 13 residues. Here the CDR3 reads CAISEFNSQPQHF. The CDR3 DNA is TGTGCCATCAGTGAGTTTAACAGTCAGCCCCAGCATTTT.